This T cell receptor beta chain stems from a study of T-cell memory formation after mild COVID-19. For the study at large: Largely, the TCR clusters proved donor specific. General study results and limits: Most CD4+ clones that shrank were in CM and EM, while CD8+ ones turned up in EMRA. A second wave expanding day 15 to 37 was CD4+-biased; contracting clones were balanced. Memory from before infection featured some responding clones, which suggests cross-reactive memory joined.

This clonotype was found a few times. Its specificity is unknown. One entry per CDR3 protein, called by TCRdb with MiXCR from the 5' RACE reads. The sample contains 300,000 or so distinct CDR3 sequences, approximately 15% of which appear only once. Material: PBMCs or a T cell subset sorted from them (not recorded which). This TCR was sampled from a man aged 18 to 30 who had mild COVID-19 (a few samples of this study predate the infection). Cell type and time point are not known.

CDR3 sequence reads: CASSYGSAGHTEAFF. The DNA of the CDR3 is TGTGCCAGCAGTTATGGGTCGGCAGGGCACACTGAAGCTTTCTTT. This chain joins TRBV6-6 and TRBJ1-1, with D possibly matching TRBD1 (5 bases). This CDR3 is built from 15 residues. The germline CDR1 and CDR2 sequences are MNHNY and SVGAGI (reference sequence). Trimming removed 3 bases at V and 3 bases at J, with 14 bases between.